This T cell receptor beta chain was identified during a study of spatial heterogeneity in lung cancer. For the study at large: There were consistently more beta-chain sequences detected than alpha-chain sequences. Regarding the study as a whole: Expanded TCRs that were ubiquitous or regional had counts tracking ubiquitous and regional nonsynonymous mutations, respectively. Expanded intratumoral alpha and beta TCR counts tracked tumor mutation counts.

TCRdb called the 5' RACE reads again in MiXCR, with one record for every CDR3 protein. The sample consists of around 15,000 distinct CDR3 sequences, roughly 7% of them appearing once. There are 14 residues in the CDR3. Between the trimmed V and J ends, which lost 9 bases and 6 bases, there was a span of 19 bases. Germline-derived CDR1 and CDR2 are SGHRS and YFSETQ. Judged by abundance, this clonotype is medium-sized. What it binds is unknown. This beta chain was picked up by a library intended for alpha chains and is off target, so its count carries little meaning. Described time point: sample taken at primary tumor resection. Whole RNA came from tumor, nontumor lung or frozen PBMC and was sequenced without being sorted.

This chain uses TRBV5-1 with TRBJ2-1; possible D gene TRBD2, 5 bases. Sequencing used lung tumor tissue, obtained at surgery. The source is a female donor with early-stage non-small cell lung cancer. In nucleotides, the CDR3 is TGCGCCACCAACGGAGCCGCAGAGGGCAATGAGCAGTTCTTC. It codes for CATNGAAEGNEQFF.